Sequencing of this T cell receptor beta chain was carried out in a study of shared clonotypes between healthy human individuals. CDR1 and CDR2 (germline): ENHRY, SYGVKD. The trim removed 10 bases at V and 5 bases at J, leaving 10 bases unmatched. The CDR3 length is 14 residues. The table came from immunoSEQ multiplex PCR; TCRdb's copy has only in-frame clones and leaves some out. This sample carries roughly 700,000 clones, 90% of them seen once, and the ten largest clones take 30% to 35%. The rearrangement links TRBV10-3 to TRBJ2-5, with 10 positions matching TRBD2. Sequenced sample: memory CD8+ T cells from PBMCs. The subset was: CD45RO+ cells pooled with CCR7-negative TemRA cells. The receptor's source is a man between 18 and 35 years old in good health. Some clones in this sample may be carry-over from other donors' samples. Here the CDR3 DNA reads TGTGCCAGCGGGACTAGCGCCAATCGGGAGACCCAGTACTTC. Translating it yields CASGTSANRETQYF.